This TCR beta chain was recorded in a study of blood T cells in healthy people across ages. Study-level findings and limits: Age showed a roughly linear inverse relationship with TCR beta diversity per million T cells.

The germline V and J ends were trimmed by 6 bases and 0 bases, with 9 bases remaining between them. Per the germline V gene, CDR1 is SQVTM and CDR2 is ANQGSEA. The CDR3 spans 12 residues. Primers used in a second PCR of roughly 6 to 11 cycles were a sample-barcoded 5' primer and a J-beta primer mix. TCRdb passed the 5' RACE reads through MiXCR, listing each CDR3 protein once. The sample has 800,000 to 950,000 distinct CDR3 sequences, 25% to 35% seen once. As concerns this clonotype: Its antigen is still unknown.

These data are also associated with another study on T cells of mothers and their children. As reported in that work: The study found slightly higher but non-significant overlap in related versus unrelated mother-child pairs.

The sample taken for sequencing was blood. The gene calls are TRBV29-1 and TRBJ2-7; D gene uncertain. The receptor was derived from a woman in her forties in good health. The CDR3, as DNA: TGCAGCGTGAGAGCTCTCTCCTACGAGCAGTACTTC. Protein sequence: CSVRALSYEQYF.